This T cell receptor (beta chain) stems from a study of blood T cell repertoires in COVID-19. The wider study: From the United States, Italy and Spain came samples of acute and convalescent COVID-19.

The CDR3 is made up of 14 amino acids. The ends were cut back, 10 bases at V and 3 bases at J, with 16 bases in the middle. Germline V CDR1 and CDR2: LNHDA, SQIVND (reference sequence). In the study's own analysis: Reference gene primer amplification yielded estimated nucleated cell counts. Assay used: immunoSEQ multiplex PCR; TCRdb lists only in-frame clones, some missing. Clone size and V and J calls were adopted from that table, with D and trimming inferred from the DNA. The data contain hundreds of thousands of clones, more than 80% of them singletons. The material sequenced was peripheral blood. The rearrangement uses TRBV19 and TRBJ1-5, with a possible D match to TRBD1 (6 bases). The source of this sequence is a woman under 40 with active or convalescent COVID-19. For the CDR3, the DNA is TGTGCCACATCCGGGGGGCAGGTCAATCAGCCCCAGCATTTT. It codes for CATSGGQVNQPQHF.